This T cell receptor beta chain was found in a study of shared clonotypes between healthy human individuals. Clones were sequenced by immunoSEQ multiplex PCR, and TCRdb holds only the in-frame ones, with some missing. Of about 1.1 million clones in the sample, approximately 80% are singletons; the top ten hold 0.89%. Germline-derived CDR1 and CDR2 are SGHTA and FQGNSA. Trimming cost V 3 bases and J 6 bases; bases outside gene matches: 3. CDR3 length: 15 residues. The sequence was obtained from a man younger than 35 in good health. Some clones in this sample may be carry-over from other donors' samples. The chain carries TRBV7-2 and TRBJ2-1; 12 bases fit TRBD1. Sequencing was performed on memory CD4+ T cells from PBMCs. Indicated subset: CD45RA-negative fraction. CDR3 nucleotides: TGTGCCAGCAGCTTCGGGACAGGGGGCCCCAATGAGCAGTTCTTC. The encoded protein is CASSFGTGGPNEQFF.